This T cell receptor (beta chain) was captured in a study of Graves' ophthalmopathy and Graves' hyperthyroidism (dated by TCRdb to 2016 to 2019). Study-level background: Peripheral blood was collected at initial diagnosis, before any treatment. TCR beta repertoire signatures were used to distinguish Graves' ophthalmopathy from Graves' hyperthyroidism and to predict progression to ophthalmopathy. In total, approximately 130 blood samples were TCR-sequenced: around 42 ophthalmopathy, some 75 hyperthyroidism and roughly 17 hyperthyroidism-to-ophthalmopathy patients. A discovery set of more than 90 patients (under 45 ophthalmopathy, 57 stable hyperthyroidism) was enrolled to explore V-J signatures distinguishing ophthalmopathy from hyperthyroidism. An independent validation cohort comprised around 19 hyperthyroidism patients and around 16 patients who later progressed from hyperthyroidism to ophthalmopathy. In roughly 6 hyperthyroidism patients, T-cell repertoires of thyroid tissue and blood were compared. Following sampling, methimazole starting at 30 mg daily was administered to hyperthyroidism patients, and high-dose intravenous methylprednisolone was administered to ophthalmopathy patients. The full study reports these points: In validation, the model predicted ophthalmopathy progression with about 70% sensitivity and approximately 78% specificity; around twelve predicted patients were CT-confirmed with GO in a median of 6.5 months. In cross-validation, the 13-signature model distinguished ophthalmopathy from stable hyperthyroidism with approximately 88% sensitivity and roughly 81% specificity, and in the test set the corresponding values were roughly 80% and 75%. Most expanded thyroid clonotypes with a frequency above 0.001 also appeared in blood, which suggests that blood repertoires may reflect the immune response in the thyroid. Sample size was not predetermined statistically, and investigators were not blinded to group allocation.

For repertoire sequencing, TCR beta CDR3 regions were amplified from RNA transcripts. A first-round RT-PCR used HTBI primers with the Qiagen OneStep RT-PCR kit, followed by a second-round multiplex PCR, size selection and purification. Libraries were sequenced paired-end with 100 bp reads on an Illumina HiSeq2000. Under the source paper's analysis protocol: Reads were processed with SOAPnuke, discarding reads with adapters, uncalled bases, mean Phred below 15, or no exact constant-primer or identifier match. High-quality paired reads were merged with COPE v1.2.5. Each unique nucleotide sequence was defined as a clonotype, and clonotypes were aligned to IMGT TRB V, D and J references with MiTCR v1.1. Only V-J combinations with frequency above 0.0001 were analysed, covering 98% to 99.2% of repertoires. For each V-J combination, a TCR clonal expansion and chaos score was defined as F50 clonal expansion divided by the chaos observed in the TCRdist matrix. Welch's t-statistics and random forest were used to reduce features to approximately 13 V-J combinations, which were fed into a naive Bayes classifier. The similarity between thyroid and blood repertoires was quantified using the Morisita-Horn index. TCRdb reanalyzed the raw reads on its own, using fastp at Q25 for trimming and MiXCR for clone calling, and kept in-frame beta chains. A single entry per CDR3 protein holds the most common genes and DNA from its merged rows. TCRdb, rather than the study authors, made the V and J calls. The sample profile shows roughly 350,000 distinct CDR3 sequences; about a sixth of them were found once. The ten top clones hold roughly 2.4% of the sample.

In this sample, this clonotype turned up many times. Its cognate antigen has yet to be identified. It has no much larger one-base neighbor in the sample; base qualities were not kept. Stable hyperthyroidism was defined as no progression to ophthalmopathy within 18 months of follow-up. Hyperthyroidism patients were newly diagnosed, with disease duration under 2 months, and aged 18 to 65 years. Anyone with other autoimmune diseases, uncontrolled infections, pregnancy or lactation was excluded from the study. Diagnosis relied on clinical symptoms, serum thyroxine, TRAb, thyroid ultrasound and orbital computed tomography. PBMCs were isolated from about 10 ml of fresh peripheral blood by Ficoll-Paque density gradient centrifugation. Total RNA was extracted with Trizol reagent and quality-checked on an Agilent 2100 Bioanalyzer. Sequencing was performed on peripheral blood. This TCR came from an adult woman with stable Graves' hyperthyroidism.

The CDR3 protein is CASRRDRGDQPQHF. The sequence in DNA is TGTGCCAGCCGACGGGACAGGGGAGATCAGCCCCAGCATTTT. The V gene is TRBV19 and the J gene is TRBJ1-5, and TRBD1 matches 10 of the central bases. The V end gives up 9 bases and the J end 5 bases, leaving 7 bases in the junction not matched to a gene. For CDR1 and CDR2, the germline V gene (reference sequence) lists LNHDA and SQIVND. The CDR3 goes from the cysteine to the phenylalanine over 14 residues. Just CDR3 DNA is preserved here, 42 bases in frame from base 1.